The source of this TCR beta chain is a study of blood T cell repertoires in COVID-19. Study details: Researchers got acute and convalescent COVID-19 samples from the United States, Italy and Spain. In each case, the material was cDNA or gDNA derived from T cells, B-cell-depleted T cells, or PBMCs.

Per the original data handling: Estimation of nucleated cell counts was performed using reference gene primer amplification. Libraries were prepared by immunoSEQ multiplex PCR; TCRdb keeps only in-frame clonotypes and omits some of them. V and J calls and clone size come straight from that table; D and trimming were deduced from the DNA. The data show around 300,000 clones, with around four fifths seen just once and 4.1% held by the top ten. The CDR3 is made up of 13 amino acids. Trimming removed 3 bases at V and 4 bases at J, with 7 bases between. Material: peripheral blood. The chain recombines TRBV12-3 or TRBV12-4 with TRBJ1-5; the D is unclear. The receptor was isolated from a woman aged 50 to 60 with active or convalescent COVID-19. The CDR3 is CASSFKPNQPQHF. The CDR3 bases are TGTGCCAGCAGTTTTAAGCCGAATCAGCCCCAGCATTTT.